The entry below describes one T cell receptor beta chain. Its specificity is unknown. These data originate in a study of T cell responses to AZD1222 COVID-19 vaccine. Whole-study findings and limits: Every sample of the repertoires postdated the peak T cell response. Spike-specific TCRs gained breadth and depth after people received two AZD1222 doses. Only 6 or 7 AZD1222 recipients tested seropositive at baseline.

The CDR3 totals 14 residues. Germline V CDR1 and CDR2: SGHDT, YYEEEE. The V end lost 2 bases, the J end lost 0 bases, and 8 bases lay between the germline ends. TCRdb keeps only in-frame clones here, not all; method: immunoSEQ multiplex PCR. Here the sample spans around 140,000 clones, more than 85% being singletons. The chain has TRBV5-6 and TRBJ1-1; D call uncertain. The clonotype comes from an adult who received the AZD1222 COVID-19 vaccine. The sequencing used peripheral blood, collected 28 days after the second AZD1222 dose. CDR3 bases: TGTGCCAGCAGCTTCGGGCCTTTGAACACTGAAGCTTTCTTT. Its translation is CASSFGPLNTEAFF.